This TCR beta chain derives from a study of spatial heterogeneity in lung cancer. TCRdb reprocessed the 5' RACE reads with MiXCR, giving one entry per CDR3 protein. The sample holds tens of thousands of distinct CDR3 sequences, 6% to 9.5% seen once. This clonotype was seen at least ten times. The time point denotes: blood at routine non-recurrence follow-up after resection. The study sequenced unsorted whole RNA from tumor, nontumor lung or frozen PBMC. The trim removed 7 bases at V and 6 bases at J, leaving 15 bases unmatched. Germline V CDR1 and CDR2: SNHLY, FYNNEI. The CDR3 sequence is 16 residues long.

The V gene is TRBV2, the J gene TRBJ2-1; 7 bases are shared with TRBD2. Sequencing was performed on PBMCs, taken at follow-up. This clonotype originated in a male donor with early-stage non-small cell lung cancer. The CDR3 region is CASTEWGGLSGNEQFF. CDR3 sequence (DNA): TGTGCCAGCACCGAATGGGGGGGACTATCGGGCAATGAGCAGTTCTTC.